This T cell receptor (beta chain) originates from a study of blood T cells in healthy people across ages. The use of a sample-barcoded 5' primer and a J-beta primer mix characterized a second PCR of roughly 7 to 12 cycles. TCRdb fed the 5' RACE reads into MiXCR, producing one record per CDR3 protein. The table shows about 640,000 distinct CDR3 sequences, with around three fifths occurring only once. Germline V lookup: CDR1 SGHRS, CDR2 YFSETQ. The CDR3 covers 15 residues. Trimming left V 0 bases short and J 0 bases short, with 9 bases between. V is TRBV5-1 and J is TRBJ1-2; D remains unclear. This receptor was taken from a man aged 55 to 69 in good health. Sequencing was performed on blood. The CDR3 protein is CASSLDAGANYGYTF. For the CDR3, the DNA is TGCGCCAGCAGCTTGGATGCGGGAGCTAACTATGGCTACACCTTC.